This T cell receptor (beta chain) was recovered during a study of cytomegalovirus exposure and HLA in healthy donors. The PCR made use of 60 Vbeta and 13 Jbeta primers. Using immunoSEQ multiplex PCR, the repertoire was profiled, and TCRdb retains in-frame clones only, with some absent. The sample includes around 97,000 clones. This CDR3 contains 18 residues. Germline CDR1 is SGHTA and CDR2 is FQGNSA. Unmatched junction bases numbered 18, after V lost 5 bases and J lost 5 bases. Though probably carrying unrecorded immune exposures, donors were nominally healthy at sampling. Study-wide points: Apart from CMV serostatus, no immune exposure information was available. Rarity characterized most TCR sequences, yet some public TCRs appeared in many donors.

Regarding this clone: Its cognate antigen is unknown.

This sequence was found in a man aged 35 to 55 in good health and CMV-seronegative. J is TRBJ2-3 and V is TRBV7-2, with TRBD2 matching over 8 bases. Source material: PBMCs. Here the CDR3 DNA reads TGTGCCAGCAGCCCCCTTTGGACTCGGGAGGGCCGTTTAGATACGCAGTATTTT. Translated: CASSPLWTREGRLDTQYF.